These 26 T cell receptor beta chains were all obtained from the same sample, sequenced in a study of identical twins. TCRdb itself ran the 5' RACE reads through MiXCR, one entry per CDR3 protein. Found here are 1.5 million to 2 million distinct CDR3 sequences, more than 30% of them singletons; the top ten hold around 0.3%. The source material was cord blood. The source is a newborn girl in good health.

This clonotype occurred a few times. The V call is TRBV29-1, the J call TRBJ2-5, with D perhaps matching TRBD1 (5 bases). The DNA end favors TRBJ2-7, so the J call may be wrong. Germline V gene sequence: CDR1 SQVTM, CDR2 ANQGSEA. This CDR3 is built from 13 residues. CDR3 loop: CSVLAGMTYEQYF. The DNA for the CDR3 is TGCAGCGTTCTGGCAGGGATGACCTACGAGCAGTACTTC.

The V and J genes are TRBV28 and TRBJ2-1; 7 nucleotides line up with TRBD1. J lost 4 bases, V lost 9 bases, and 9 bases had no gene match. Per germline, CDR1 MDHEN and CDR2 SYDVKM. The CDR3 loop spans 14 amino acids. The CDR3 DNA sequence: TGTGCCAGTCTCCCCGGGACAGAATACAATGAGCAGTTCTTC. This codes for CASLPGTEYNEQFF.

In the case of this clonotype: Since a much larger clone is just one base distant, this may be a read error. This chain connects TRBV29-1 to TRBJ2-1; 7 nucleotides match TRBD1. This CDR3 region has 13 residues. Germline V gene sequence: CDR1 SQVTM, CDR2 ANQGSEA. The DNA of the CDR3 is TGCGGCGTTACAGACAGGGACCACAATGAGCAGTTCTTC. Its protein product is CGVTDRDHNEQFF.

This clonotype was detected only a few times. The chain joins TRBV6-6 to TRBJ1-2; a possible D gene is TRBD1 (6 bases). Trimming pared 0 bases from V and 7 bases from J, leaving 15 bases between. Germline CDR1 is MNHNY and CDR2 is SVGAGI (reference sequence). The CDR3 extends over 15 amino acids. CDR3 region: CASSYSFGGAVGYTF. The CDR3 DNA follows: TGTGCCAGCAGTTACTCGTTTGGGGGCGCAGTTGGCTACACCTTC.

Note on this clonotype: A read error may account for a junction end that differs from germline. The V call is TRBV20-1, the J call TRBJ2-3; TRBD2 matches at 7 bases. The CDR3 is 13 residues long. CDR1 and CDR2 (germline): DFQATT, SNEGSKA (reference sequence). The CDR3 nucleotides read TGCGGTGCATCGACGGGGGGAACAGATACGCAGTATTTT. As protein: CGASTGGTDTQYF.

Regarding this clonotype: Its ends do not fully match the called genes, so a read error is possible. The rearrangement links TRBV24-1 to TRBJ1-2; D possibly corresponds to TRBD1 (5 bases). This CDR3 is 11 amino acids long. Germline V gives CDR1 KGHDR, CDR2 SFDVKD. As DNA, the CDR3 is TGTGCCACCAGCGACAGCTATGACTACACCTTC. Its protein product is CATSDSYDYTF.

CDR3 residues: CSVPISDSQRWNQPQHF. The CDR3 DNA sequence: TGCAGTGTACCCATTTCGGACAGCCAAAGGTGGAATCAGCCCCAGCATTTT. This chain connects TRBV20-1 to TRBJ1-5; TRBD1 is a possible D gene (6 bases). The germline V and J ends were trimmed by 7 bases and 4 bases, with 26 bases remaining between them. The CDR3 is 17 amino acids. Germline values: CDR1 DFQATT, CDR2 SNEGSKA (reference sequence).

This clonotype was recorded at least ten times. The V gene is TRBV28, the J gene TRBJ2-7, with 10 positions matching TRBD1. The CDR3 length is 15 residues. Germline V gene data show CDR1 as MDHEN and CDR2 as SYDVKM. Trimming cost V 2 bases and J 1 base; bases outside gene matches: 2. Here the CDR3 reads CASSLTGQGSYEQYF. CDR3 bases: TGTGCCAGCAGTTTAACGGGACAGGGGTCCTACGAGCAGTACTTC.

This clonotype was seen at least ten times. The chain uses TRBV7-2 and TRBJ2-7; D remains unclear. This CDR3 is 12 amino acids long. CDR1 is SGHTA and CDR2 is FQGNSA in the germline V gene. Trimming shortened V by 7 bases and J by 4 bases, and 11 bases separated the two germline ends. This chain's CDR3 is CASTPPSYEQYF. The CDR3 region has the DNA TGTGCCAGCACCCCACCATCATACGAGCAGTACTTC.

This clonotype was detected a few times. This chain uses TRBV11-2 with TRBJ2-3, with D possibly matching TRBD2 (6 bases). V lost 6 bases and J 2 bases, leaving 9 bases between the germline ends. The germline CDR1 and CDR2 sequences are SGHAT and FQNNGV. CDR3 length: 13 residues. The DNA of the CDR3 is TGTGCCAGCAGGGACTATACCACAGATACGCAGTATTTT. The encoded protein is CASRDYTTDTQYF.

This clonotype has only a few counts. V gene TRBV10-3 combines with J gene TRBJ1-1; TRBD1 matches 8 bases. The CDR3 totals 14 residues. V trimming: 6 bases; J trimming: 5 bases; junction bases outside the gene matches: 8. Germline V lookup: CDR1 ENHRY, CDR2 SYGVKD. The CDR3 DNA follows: TGTGCCATCAGCCCGACAGGGGTGGGGACTGAAGCTTTCTTT. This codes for CAISPTGVGTEAFF.

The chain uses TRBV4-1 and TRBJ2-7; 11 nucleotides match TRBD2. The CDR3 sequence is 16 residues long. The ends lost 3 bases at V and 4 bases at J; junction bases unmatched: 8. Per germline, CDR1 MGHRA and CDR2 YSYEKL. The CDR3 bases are TGCGCCAGCAGCCACCTGGGACTAGCGGACCCTTACGAGCAGTACTTC. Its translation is CASSHLGLADPYEQYF.

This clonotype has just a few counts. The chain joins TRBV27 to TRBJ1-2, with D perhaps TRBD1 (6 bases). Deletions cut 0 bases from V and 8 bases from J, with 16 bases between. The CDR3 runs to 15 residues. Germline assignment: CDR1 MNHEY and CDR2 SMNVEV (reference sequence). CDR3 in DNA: TGTGCCAGCAGTTTATCCCTCCAATCCAGGGGCGGCTACACCTTC. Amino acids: CASSLSLQSRGGYTF.

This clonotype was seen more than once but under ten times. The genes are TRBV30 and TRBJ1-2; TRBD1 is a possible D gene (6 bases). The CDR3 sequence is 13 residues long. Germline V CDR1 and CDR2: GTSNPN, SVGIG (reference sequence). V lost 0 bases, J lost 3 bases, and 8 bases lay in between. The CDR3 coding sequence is TGTGCCTGGAGTGTGAGGGGGGACTATGGCTACACCTTC. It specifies CAWSVRGDYGYTF.

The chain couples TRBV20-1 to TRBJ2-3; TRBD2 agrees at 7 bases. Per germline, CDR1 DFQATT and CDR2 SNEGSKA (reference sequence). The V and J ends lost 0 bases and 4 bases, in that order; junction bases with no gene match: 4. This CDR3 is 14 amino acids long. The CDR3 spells CSARDILAADTQYF. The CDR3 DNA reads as TGCAGTGCTAGAGATATTCTAGCGGCAGATACGCAGTATTTT.

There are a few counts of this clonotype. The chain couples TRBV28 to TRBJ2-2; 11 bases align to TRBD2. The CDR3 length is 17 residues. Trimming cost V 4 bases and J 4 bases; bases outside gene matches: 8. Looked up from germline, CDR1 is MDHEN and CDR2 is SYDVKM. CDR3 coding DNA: TGTGCCAGCAGTTCCGCGGGACTAGCGGCACTCACCGGGGAGCTGTTTTTT. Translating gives CASSSAGLAALTGELFF.

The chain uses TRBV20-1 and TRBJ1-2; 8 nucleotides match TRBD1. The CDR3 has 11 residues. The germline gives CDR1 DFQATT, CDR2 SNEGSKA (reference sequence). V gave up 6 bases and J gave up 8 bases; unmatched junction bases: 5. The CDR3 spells CSAGQGKGYTF. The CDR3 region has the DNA TGCAGTGCCGGACAGGGAAAGGGCTACACCTTC.

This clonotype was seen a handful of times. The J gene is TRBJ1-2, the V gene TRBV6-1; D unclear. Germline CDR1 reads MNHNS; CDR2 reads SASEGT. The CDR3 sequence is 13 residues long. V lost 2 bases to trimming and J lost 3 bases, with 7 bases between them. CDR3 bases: TGTGCCAGCAGTGAAACTCTATACTATGGCTACACCTTC. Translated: CASSETLYYGYTF.

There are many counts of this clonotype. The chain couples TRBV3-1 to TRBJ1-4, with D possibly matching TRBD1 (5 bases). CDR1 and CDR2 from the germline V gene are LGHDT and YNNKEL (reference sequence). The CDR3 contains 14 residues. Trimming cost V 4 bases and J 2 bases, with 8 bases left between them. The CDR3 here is CASSRRGTNEKLFF. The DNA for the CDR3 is TGTGCCAGCAGCCGTAGGGGCACTAATGAAAAACTGTTTTTT.

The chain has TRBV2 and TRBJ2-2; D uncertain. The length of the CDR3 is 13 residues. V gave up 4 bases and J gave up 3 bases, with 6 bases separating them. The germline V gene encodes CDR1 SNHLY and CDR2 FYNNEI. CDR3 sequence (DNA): TGTGCCAGCAGTGGGAGTTACACCGGGGAGCTGTTTTTT. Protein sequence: CASSGSYTGELFF.

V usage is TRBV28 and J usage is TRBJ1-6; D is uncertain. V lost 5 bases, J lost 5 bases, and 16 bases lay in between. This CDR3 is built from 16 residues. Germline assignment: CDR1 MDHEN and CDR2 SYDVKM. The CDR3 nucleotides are TGTGCCAGCAGTAAAACCGGAGCCGCCAATAATTCACCCCTCCACTTT. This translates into CASSKTGAANNSPLHF.

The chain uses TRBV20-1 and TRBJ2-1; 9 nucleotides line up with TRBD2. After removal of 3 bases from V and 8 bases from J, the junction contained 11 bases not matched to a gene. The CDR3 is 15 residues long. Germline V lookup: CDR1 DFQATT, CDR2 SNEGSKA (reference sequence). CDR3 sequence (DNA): TGCAGTGCTAGCTTGGCGGGGGGGTGGTTTCATGAGCAGTTCTTC. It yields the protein CSASLAGGWFHEQFF.

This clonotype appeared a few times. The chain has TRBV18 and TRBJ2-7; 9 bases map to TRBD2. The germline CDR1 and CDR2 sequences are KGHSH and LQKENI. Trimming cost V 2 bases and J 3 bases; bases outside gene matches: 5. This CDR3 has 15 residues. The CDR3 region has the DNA TGTGCCAGCTCACCAAACTTAGCGGGAGTCTACGAGCAGTACTTC. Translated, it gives CASSPNLAGVYEQYF.

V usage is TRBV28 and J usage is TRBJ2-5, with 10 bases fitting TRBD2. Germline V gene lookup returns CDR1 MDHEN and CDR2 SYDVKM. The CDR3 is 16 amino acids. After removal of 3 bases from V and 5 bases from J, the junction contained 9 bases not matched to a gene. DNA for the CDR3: TGTGCCAGCAGTTTGGATGCTAGCGGGAGTTTGGAGACCCAGTACTTC. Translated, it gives CASSLDASGSLETQYF.

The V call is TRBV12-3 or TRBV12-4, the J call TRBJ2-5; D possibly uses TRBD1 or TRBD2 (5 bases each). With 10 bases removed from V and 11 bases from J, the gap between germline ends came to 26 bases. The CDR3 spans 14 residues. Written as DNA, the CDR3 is TGTGCCATATCCGGGACGGACGTTTACAATGAGCAGTACTTC. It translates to CAISGTDVYNEQYF.

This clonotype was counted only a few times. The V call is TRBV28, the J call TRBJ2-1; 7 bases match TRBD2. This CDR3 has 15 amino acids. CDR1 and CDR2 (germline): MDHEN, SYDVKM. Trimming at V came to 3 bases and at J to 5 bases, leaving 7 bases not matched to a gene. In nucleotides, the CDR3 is TGTGCCAGCAGTTTTGTGGCGGGAGCCAACAATGAGCAGTTCTTC. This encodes CASSFVAGANNEQFF.